The 21 T cell receptor beta chains below come from one sample, sequenced in a study of blood T cell repertoires in COVID-19 (dated by TCRdb to about 2020). Library creation used the immunoSEQ multiplex PCR assay. Sourced from immuneACCESS, this table was stored by TCRdb with only in-frame sequences that have V and J called. A share of the clones is absent; for the studies checked, an unresolved V gene accounts for under half, and the remainder has no known explanation. The sample contains some 220,000 clones, 70% to 90% of them found a single time. Less than 6.5% of the sample lies in the top ten. Source material: peripheral blood. Every receptor here comes from a man aged 45-60 years with COVID-19, enrolled during active disease.

V is TRBV29-1 and J is TRBJ2-2, with a possible D match to TRBD2 (5 bases). The CDR3 contains 13 residues. Germline V gene sequence: CDR1 SQVTM, CDR2 ANQGSEA. The V end lost 7 bases, the J end lost 0 bases, and 9 bases lay between the germline ends. The CDR3 DNA sequence: TGCAGCGGAGGGAAAACGAACACCGGGGAGCTGTTTTTT. Translation gives CSGGKTNTGELFF.

The chain uses TRBV7-9 and TRBJ2-5; D unclear. This CDR3 is 11 amino acids long. Between the trimmed V and J ends, which lost 6 bases and 5 bases, there was a span of 7 bases. Germline V gene sequence: CDR1 SEHNR, CDR2 FQNEAQ (reference sequence). The CDR3 is CASSPLETQYF. Written as DNA, the CDR3 is TGTGCCAGCAGTCCCCTCGAGACCCAGTACTTC.

The chain is built from TRBV19 and TRBJ2-3; possibly TRBD1 for D (5 bases). V was pared by 5 bases and J by 0 bases, with 12 bases between. The germline gives CDR1 LNHDA, CDR2 SQIVND (reference sequence). The length of the CDR3 is 15 residues. The CDR3 reads CASSGRATSTDTQYF. The CDR3, as DNA: TGTGCCAGTAGTGGCAGGGCTACTAGCACAGATACGCAGTATTTT.

This sequence joins TRBV9 and TRBJ2-3; D ambiguous. CDR1 is SGDLS, CDR2 YYNGEE, per germline. CDR3 length equals 15 residues. Trimming removed 0 bases from V and 2 bases from J, with 10 bases in between. CDR3 sequence (DNA): TGTGCCAGCAGCGTAGATCAACTTCCCACAGATACGCAGTATTTT. Its translation: CASSVDQLPTDTQYF.

The V call is TRBV20-1, the J call TRBJ2-1, with TRBD1 as a possible D gene (6 bases). Germline CDR1 DFQATT, CDR2 SNEGSKA (reference sequence). The CDR3 runs to 14 residues. V was clipped by 3 bases and J by 5 bases, with 14 bases between them. The CDR3 DNA sequence: TGCAGTGCTAGTCGGACAGTGGGGGACAATGAGCAGTTCTTC. It yields the protein CSASRTVGDNEQFF.

The chain couples TRBV5-4 to TRBJ2-7, with D tentatively TRBD2 (6 bases). V lost 3 bases and J lost 1, with 20 bases in between. The CDR3 is 17 residues long. Looked up from germline, CDR1 is SGHNT and CDR2 is YYREEE (reference sequence). The CDR3 DNA reads as TGTGCCAGCAGCTGGGGAGGTCATTCAGGCGGGTCCTACGAGCAGTACTTC. Amino acid sequence: CASSWGGHSGGSYEQYF.

On this clone itself: At one of its ends the junction is not consistent with the germline gene, which may arise from a read error. The chain links TRBV7-7 to TRBJ2-7, with D perhaps TRBD1 or TRBD2 (5 bases each). Germline V CDR1 and CDR2: SSHAT, FNYEAQ (reference sequence). The CDR3 totals 15 residues. CDR3 residues: CASSIGTDTNYEQYF. The CDR3 coding sequence is TGTGCTAGCAGCATAGGGACGGACACGAACTACGAGCAGTACTTC.

This rearrangement joins TRBV7-2 to TRBJ2-2; 9 bases align to TRBD1. V trimming: 5 bases; J trimming: 5 bases; junction bases outside the gene matches: 9. The CDR3 is made up of 16 amino acids. CDR1 is SGHTA, CDR2 FQGNSA, per germline. CDR3 sequence: CASSPRDRVGTGELFF. CDR3 nucleotides: TGTGCCAGCAGCCCCCGGGACAGGGTAGGGACCGGGGAGCTGTTTTTT.

The genes are TRBV7-2 and TRBJ2-2, with 10 positions matching TRBD2. This CDR3 contains 16 residues. J was trimmed by 3 bases and V by 3 bases; bases with no gene match: 4. Germline V lookup: CDR1 SGHTA, CDR2 FQGNSA. CDR3 nucleotides: TGTGCCAGCAGCTTCCGTGGACTAGCGGACACCGGGGAGCTGTTTTTT. Its protein is CASSFRGLADTGELFF.

This clone has only a few counts. J is TRBJ2-1 and V is TRBV19; tentatively, D is TRBD2 (6 bases). V was pared by 5 bases and J by 6 bases, with 14 bases between. Germline V gene data show CDR1 as LNHDA and CDR2 as SQIVND (reference sequence). The length of the CDR3 is 14 residues. The CDR3 protein is CASSVTRSLNEQFF. The CDR3 nucleotides are TGTGCCAGTAGTGTGACTAGGTCCCTCAATGAGCAGTTCTTC.

J is TRBJ1-2 and V is TRBV10-3; a possible D gene is TRBD1 (5 bases). Germline V CDR1 and CDR2: ENHRY, SYGVKD. The V gene lost 3 bases and the J gene lost 12 bases, with 20 bases spanning the gap. This CDR3 has 14 amino acids. CDR3 amino acids: CAISDQPPDIAHTF. DNA of the CDR3: TGTGCCATCAGTGACCAACCTCCGGACATCGCCCACACCTTC.

This clone was recorded a few times. This chain links TRBV21-1 with TRBJ2-3; the table's D call TRBD1 went unverified against the DNA. TRBV21-1 is reported as a pseudogene. This CDR3 is built from 14 residues. The CDR3 region has the DNA TGTGCCAGCACTAAGACAGCCTGGACAGATACGCAGTATTTT. This translates into CASTKTAWTDTQYF.

CDR3 loop: CASSPGTAENYGYTF. CDR3 nucleotide sequence: TGTGCCAGCTCTCCCGGGACAGCCGAGAACTATGGCTACACCTTC. This chain links TRBV18 with TRBJ1-2, with 7 bases that match TRBD1. J was trimmed by 2 bases and V by 6 bases; bases with no gene match: 9. The CDR3 runs to 15 residues. CDR1 is KGHSH, CDR2 LQKENI, per germline.

This chain links TRBV7-8 with TRBJ2-1; maybe TRBD1 (6 bases). Between the trimmed V and J ends, which lost 5 bases and 7 bases, there was a span of 18 bases. Germline V gene lookup returns CDR1 SGHVS and CDR2 FQNEAQ. The length of the CDR3 is 15 residues. The CDR3 here is CASSPSTGIANEQFF. CDR3 nucleotides: TGTGCCAGCAGCCCAAGTACAGGGATTGCGAATGAGCAGTTCTTC.

This chain links TRBV13 with TRBJ2-2; perhaps TRBD1 as D (5 bases). The CDR3 runs to 19 residues. The V end was cut by 2 bases, the J end by 6 bases, with 25 bases between. Germline CDR1 is PRHDT and CDR2 is FYEKMQ (reference sequence). CDR3 DNA: TGTGCCAGCAGCTTAAGGGCCGGACCAGAGACAGTCGGCGCCGGGGAGCTGTTTTTT. Protein product: CASSLRAGPETVGAGELFF.

The chain is built from TRBV10-1 and TRBJ2-3; 13 nucleotides align to TRBD2. V lost 6 bases, J lost 7 bases, and 4 bases stayed unmatched. The CDR3 is 14 amino acids. CDR1 and CDR2 from the germline V gene are WNHNN and SYGVQD (reference sequence). As DNA, the CDR3 is TGCGCCAGCAGCGGGACTAGCGGGGCGCATACGCAGTATTTT. This codes for CASSGTSGAHTQYF.

J is TRBJ2-5 and V is TRBV15, with 9 bases identical to TRBD1. Germline V lookup: CDR1 LNHNV, CDR2 YYDKDF (reference sequence). The CDR3 contains 14 residues. V was pared by 2 bases and J by 5 bases, with 3 bases of the junction left unmatched. The CDR3 sequence is CATSRQTGGETQYF. The CDR3 DNA reads TGTGCCACCAGCAGACAGACAGGGGGGGAGACCCAGTACTTC. The full variable domain, rest sourced from reference TRBV15 and TRBJ2-5, is DAMVIQNPRYQVTQFGKPVTLSCSQTLNHNVMYWYQQKSSQAPKLLFHYYDKDFNNEADTPDNFQSRRPNTSFCFLDIRSPGLGDTAMYLCATSRQTGGETQYFGPGTRLLVL.

The J gene is TRBJ1-1, the V gene TRBV12-3 or TRBV12-4; perhaps TRBD1 as D (6 bases). The germline V and J ends were trimmed by 5 bases and 1 base, with 8 bases remaining between them. The CDR3 is made up of 13 amino acids. CDR3 amino acids: CASSRDKNTEAFF. The CDR3 DNA is TGTGCCAGCAGTCGGGACAAGAACACTGAAGCTTTCTTT.

This chain uses TRBV29-1 with TRBJ2-1; possible D gene TRBD1, 8 bases. Trimming took off 3 bases at V and 7 bases at J, with 19 bases between the two ends. The germline V gene encodes CDR1 SQVTM and CDR2 ANQGSEA. CDR3 length equals 15 residues. The CDR3 sequence is CSVDPPGGQANEQFF. CDR3 coding DNA: TGCAGCGTTGATCCCCCGGGGGGACAGGCTAATGAGCAGTTCTTC.

V gene TRBV28 combines with J gene TRBJ1-3; no reliable D call. V shed 6 bases and J shed 0 bases, with 18 bases lying between them. Per the germline V gene, CDR1 is MDHEN and CDR2 is SYDVKM. The CDR3 contains 17 residues. Written as DNA, the CDR3 is TGTGCCAGCAGCGCCCGTGGGCAGACGCTCTCTGGAAACACCATATATTTT. This encodes CASSARGQTLSGNTIYF.

This clone was seen only once. The chain is built from TRBV3-1 (or the pseudogene TRBV3-2) and TRBJ2-1; 7 bases are shared with TRBD2. J was trimmed by 6 bases and V by 4 bases; bases with no gene match: 6. The V gene's germline CDR1 is LGHDT and CDR2 YNNKEL (reference sequence). The CDR3 is 14 amino acids. CDR3 sequence (DNA): TGTGCCAGCAGCCGCCCAGCGGGGATCAATGAGCAGTTCTTC. It encodes CASSRPAGINEQFF.